The 5 T cell receptor beta chains given below trace back to one sample, sequenced in a study of Ad26.COV2.S vaccination and SARS-CoV-2 variants. Measured with immunoSEQ multiplex PCR; TCRdb has only the in-frame clones, and not every one. The top ten hold more than 10% of the sample, which has some 480,000 clones, approximately 90% seen once. The treatment was: around 19 received Ad26.COV2.S at low or high dose, single or two shots; roughly five received placebo; per-sample allocation not given. Sampling was done on day 63 after the first vaccine or placebo injection. The sample here was peripheral blood, taken in a trial of Ad26.COV2.S vaccine versus placebo. The receptor source for this set is a person aged 18-65 years who received the Ad26.COV2.S COVID-19 vaccine or a placebo.

The chain employs TRBV19 and TRBJ2-1; 7 nucleotides match TRBD1. V trimming: 1 base; J trimming: 8 bases; junction bases outside the gene matches: 8. Germline V gene data show CDR1 as LNHDA and CDR2 as SQIVND (reference sequence). The CDR3 is 15 residues long. In DNA, the CDR3 is TGTGCCAGTAGTATAGGGTTGGGACAGATCGATGAGCAGTTCTTC. Its protein is CASSIGLGQIDEQFF.

This chain links TRBV5-8 with TRBJ2-7; 7 bases agree with TRBD1. Germline values: CDR1 SGHTS, CDR2 YDEGEE. The length of the CDR3 is 13 residues. The junction had 2 bases not matched to a gene; V was cut back by 3 bases and J by 2 bases. The CDR3 coding sequence is TGTGCCAGCAGCTCGACAGGGCCCTACGAGCAGTACTTC. This codes for CASSSTGPYEQYF.

As DNA, the CDR3 is TGTGCCACCAGCAGTACAGGGGGCGGCTATGGCTACACCTTC. This sequence encodes CATSSTGGGYGYTF. This sequence joins TRBV15 and TRBJ1-2; 9 positions agree with TRBD1. This CDR3 region has 14 residues. J gave up 4 bases and V 3 bases, and 3 bases lay outside the gene matches. Germline CDR1 is LNHNV and CDR2 is YYDKDF (reference sequence).

The chain carries TRBV4-2 and TRBJ2-1, with 8 bases lining up with TRBD2. The germline V gene encodes CDR1 LGHNA and CDR2 YNFKEQ. The CDR3 runs 15 residues. V dropped 3 bases and J dropped 5; count of bases not matched to a gene: 6. The CDR3, as DNA: TGTGCCAGCAGCCACTCGGGAGGGCAAAACAATGAGCAGTTCTTC. Its protein is CASSHSGGQNNEQFF.

The rearrangement joins TRBV5-1 to TRBJ2-1, with 14 bases matching TRBD2. V was clipped by 4 bases and J by 6 bases; unmatched bases: 6. The germline V gene encodes CDR1 SGHRS and CDR2 YFSETQ. The CDR3 length is 16 residues. CDR3 in amino acids: CASSPETSGRGNEQFF. CDR3 coding DNA: TGCGCCAGCAGCCCTGAGACTAGCGGGAGGGGCAATGAGCAGTTCTTC.